One sample yielded the 17 T cell receptor beta chains listed below, sequenced in a study of breast tumors, draining lymph nodes, adjacent tissues. From the multiplex PCR reads, TCRdb called clonotypes with MiXCR, one entry per CDR3 protein. The profile shows about 16,000 distinct CDR3 sequences, just under 45% of them singletons. Sequencing was carried out using tumor-adjacent breast tissue. Receptors were obtained from a female donor with breast cancer. Some clones in this sample may be carry-over from other donors' samples.

The chain couples TRBV6-6 to TRBJ2-1; TRBD2 might be the D (5 bases). CDR1 and CDR2 (germline): MNHNY, SVGAGI (reference sequence). CDR3 length: 18 amino acids. V was cut by 0 bases and J by 7 bases, with 22 bases left in between. The DNA of the CDR3 is TGTGCCAGCAGTTACTCGAAGGTCGGAGGCCGGGTGAGGAATGAGCAGTTCTTC. Translating it yields CASSYSKVGGRVRNEQFF.

By frequency in the sample, this clonotype is medium-sized. V gene TRBV2 combines with J gene TRBJ1-3; TRBD1 might be the D (5 bases). The CDR3 has 14 amino acids. V shed 9 bases and J shed 0 bases, with 12 bases lying between them. CDR1 is SNHLY and CDR2 is FYNNEI in the germline V gene. The CDR3 DNA is TGTGCCAGGACTAGGGGCGACTCTGGAAACACCATATATTTT. This gives the protein CARTRGDSGNTIYF.

Sample share makes this clonotype medium-sized (0.01 to 0.1%). The V gene is TRBV7-9, the J gene TRBJ2-6, with 7 bases fitting TRBD1. Unmatched junction bases numbered 14, after V lost 2 bases and J lost 13 bases. Germline V gene data show CDR1 as SEHNR and CDR2 as FQNEAQ (reference sequence). CDR3 length: 16 residues. The CDR3 loop reads CASSLRGTVLPRVLTF. Here the CDR3 DNA reads TGTGCCAGCAGCTTAAGAGGGACAGTCCTTCCACGAGTCCTGACTTTC.

This clonotype has just one count. DNA for the CDR3: TGTGCCATCAGTGAAGGCAGGGGTGGTAATGAAAAACTGTTTTTT. The encoded protein is CAISEGRGGNEKLFF. This chain joins TRBV10-3 and TRBJ1-4; tentatively, D is TRBD1 (6 bases). CDR3 length equals 15 residues. Per germline, CDR1 ENHRY and CDR2 SYGVKD. The V gene lost 3 bases and the J gene lost 4 bases, with 12 bases spanning the gap.

The chain links TRBV7-3 to TRBJ2-3; the D gene is possibly TRBD1 (5 bases). V lost 2 bases and J lost 5, with 17 bases in between. From germline, CDR1 is SGHTA and CDR2 FQGTGA. The CDR3 covers 16 residues. The CDR3 DNA reads TGTGCCAGCAGCTTAGCCCCCGCAGGGCGGATAGATACGCAGTATTTT. It encodes CASSLAPAGRIDTQYF.

This chain uses TRBV7-9 with TRBJ2-1; D may be TRBD1 or TRBD2 (5 bases each). Trimming took 1 base from V and 7 from J, leaving 14 bases between them. CDR1 and CDR2 (germline): SEHNR, FQNEAQ (reference sequence). The CDR3 has 15 amino acids. The CDR3 nucleotides are TGTGCCAGCAGCTTAGGATCCGGTGGGGGTAATGAGCAGTTCTTC. The encoded protein is CASSLGSGGGNEQFF.

This clonotype was observed many times. The rearrangement links TRBV18 to TRBJ2-3; D gene ambiguous. The CDR3 length is 13 residues. Germline V lookup: CDR1 KGHSH, CDR2 LQKENI. Trimming cost V 2 bases and J 0 bases, with 3 bases left between them. The CDR3 sequence: CASSPSSTDTQYF. In nucleotides, the CDR3 is TGTGCCAGCTCACCATCTAGCACAGATACGCAGTATTTT.

The chain is built from TRBV29-1 and TRBJ1-5, with TRBD1 matching over 11 bases. J gave up 6 bases and V 4 bases, and 5 bases lay outside the gene matches. The CDR3 totals 14 residues. The V gene's germline CDR1 is SQVTM and CDR2 ANQGSEA. The CDR3 loop reads CSVVGQGAGQPQHF. CDR3 nucleotide sequence: TGCAGCGTTGTCGGACAGGGGGCTGGTCAGCCCCAGCATTTT. The whole variable domain, remainder taken from reference TRBV29-1 and TRBJ1-5, is SAVISQKPSRDICQRGTSLTIQCQVDSQVTMMFWYRQQPGQSLTLIATANQGSEATYESGFVIDKFPISRPNLTFSTLTVSNMSPEDSSIYLCSVVGQGAGQPQHFGDGTRLSIL.

The sample holds many counts of this clonotype. The V gene is TRBV19, the J gene TRBJ1-5; the D gene is possibly TRBD1 (6 bases). V gave up 7 bases and J gave up 7 bases, with 20 bases separating them. The CDR3 covers 15 residues. Looked up from germline, CDR1 is LNHDA and CDR2 is SQIVND (reference sequence). CDR3 in amino acids: CASTPVGGPGQPQHF. The CDR3 region has the DNA TGTGCCAGTACCCCGGTAGGGGGACCTGGACAGCCCCAGCATTTT.

The V gene is TRBV29-1, the J gene TRBJ2-2; TRBD1 agrees at 7 bases. Germline V gene data show CDR1 as SQVTM and CDR2 as ANQGSEA. The CDR3 extends over 14 amino acids. The V and J ends lost 6 bases and 4 bases, in that order; junction bases with no gene match: 8. CDR3 DNA sequence: TGCAGCGTGGTAGGACAGGCCTCCACCGGGGAGCTGTTTTTT. Its protein is CSVVGQASTGELFF.

Worth noting for this clonotype: At one end the junction does not follow the germline gene, possibly because of a read error. The chain employs TRBV20-1 and TRBJ2-5; D remains unclear. The length of the CDR3 is 14 residues. Germline-derived CDR1 and CDR2 are DFQATT and SNEGSKA (reference sequence). CDR3: CSAQTEWLQATQYF. CDR3 DNA: TGCAGTGCCCAGACCGAGTGGTTACAAGCGACCCAGTACTTC.

The chain recombines TRBV4-3 with TRBJ2-7; D is perhaps TRBD1 (6 bases). Between the trimmed V and J ends, which lost 0 bases and 2 bases, there was a span of 11 bases. CDR1 is LGHNA, CDR2 YSLEER, per germline. The CDR3 consists of 15 residues. CDR3: CASSQDTGSTYEQYF. The CDR3 bases are TGCGCCAGCAGCCAAGATACAGGGAGCACCTACGAGCAGTACTTC.

This chain joins TRBV12-5 and TRBJ2-5, with unresolved D. Germline assignment: CDR1 LGHNT and CDR2 FRNRAP. V shed 1 base and J shed 5 bases, with 2 bases lying between them. This CDR3 comprises 11 residues. The CDR3 sequence is CASGLGETQYF. As DNA, the CDR3 is TGTGCTAGTGGTTTGGGGGAGACCCAGTACTTC.

The chain joins TRBV20-1 to TRBJ1-2, with D unclear. CDR1 is DFQATT and CDR2 is SNEGSKA in the germline V gene (reference sequence). Trimming cost V 4 bases and J 0 bases, with 12 bases left between them. CDR3 size: 14 residues. CDR3 in amino acids: CSAIFLCANYGYTF. DNA of the CDR3: TGCAGTGCTATATTCTTATGTGCTAACTATGGCTACACCTTC.

This chain uses TRBV7-3 with TRBJ2-7; D perhaps matches TRBD2 (6 bases). The CDR3 loop spans 15 amino acids. Trimming left V 5 bases short and J 2 bases short, with 16 bases between. Germline lookup yields CDR1 SGHTA and CDR2 FQGTGA. This CDR3 is CASSPSPSAAYEQYF. CDR3 bases: TGTGCCAGCAGCCCAAGTCCTAGCGCCGCCTACGAGCAGTACTTC.

At least ten counts were recorded for this clonotype. The chain is built from TRBV19 and TRBJ1-1; TRBD1 is a possible D gene (6 bases). Germline CDR1 LNHDA, CDR2 SQIVND (reference sequence). Trimming removed 7 bases at V and 4 bases at J, with 19 bases between. The CDR3 covers 15 residues. CDR3 in amino acids: CASNRPEGGSTEAFF. Written as DNA, the CDR3 is TGTGCCAGTAATCGACCGGAAGGGGGGAGCACTGAAGCTTTCTTT.

This clonotype is labeled medium-sized (0.01 to 0.1%). CDR3 protein: CASSQSGQGLGYTF. CDR3 nucleotides: TGCGCCAGCAGCCAATCTGGACAGGGGCTAGGCTACACCTTC. This chain connects TRBV4-3 to TRBJ1-2, with TRBD1 matching over 9 bases. Unmatched junction bases numbered 6, after V lost 2 bases and J lost 8 bases. From germline, CDR1 is LGHNA and CDR2 YSLEER. This CDR3 region has 14 residues.